What follows are 4 T cell receptor beta chains derived from one specimen sequenced in a study of blood T cell repertoires in COVID-19. The data were produced by immunoSEQ multiplex PCR, yet TCRdb's version contains in-frame clones alone and is incomplete. The sample has a few hundred thousand clones; 85% to 90% are singletons. Specimen: PBMCs or T cells enriched from blood (not recorded which). The receptors derive from a woman younger than 30 who had recovered from COVID-19.

Only one count was recorded for this clone. The genes are TRBV13 and TRBJ1-2; 7 bases are a match to TRBD1. The CDR3 has 13 amino acids. V lost 5 bases, J lost 7 bases, and 7 bases stayed unmatched. Germline V gives CDR1 PRHDT, CDR2 FYEKMQ (reference sequence). CDR3 residues: CASSPDRASGYTF. In DNA form, the CDR3 reads TGTGCCAGCAGCCCAGACAGGGCCTCTGGCTACACCTTC.

The CDR3 reads CASSDWQHWRCTF. CDR3 sequence (DNA): TGTGCCAGCAGTGACTGGCAGCATTGGAGGTGCACCTTC. The chain uses TRBV2 and TRBJ1-2; D is uncertain. Trimming cost V 3 bases and J 13 bases, with 18 bases left between them. CDR1 is SNHLY and CDR2 is FYNNEI in the germline V gene. The CDR3 is 13 amino acids. The full variable domain, rest sourced from reference TRBV2 and TRBJ1-2, is EPEVTQTPSHQVTQMGQEVILRCVPISNHLYFYWYRQILGQKVEFLVSFYNNEISEKSEIFDDQFSVERPDGSNFTLKIRSTKLEDSAMYFCASSDWQHWRCTFGSGTRLTVV.

This clone was picked up a small number of times. The CDR3 loop is CASTLAGGSQHF. In nucleotides, the CDR3 is TGTGCCAGCACCTTGGCCGGAGGGTCCCAGCATTTT. The chain couples TRBV12-3 or TRBV12-4 to TRBJ1-5, with D hard to call. The CDR3 runs 12 residues. The ends were cut back, 7 bases at V and 11 bases at J, with 15 bases in the middle.

This clone was seen a single time. The chain recombines TRBV28 with TRBJ1-5; D might be TRBD1 (5 bases). CDR3 size: 15 residues. CDR1 is MDHEN and CDR2 is SYDVKM in the germline V gene. Trimming cost V 2 bases and J 0 bases, with 8 bases left between them. The CDR3 loop reads CASSLIDSSNQPQHF. CDR3 coding DNA: TGTGCCAGCAGTTTAATCGACAGTAGCAATCAGCCCCAGCATTTT.